One and the same sample provided the 20 T cell receptor beta chains below, sequenced in a study of beta chain features in type 1 diabetes. Study-wide points: Researchers report that Type 1 diabetes patients had moderately but significantly shorter TCRB CDR3s across all four CD4+ subsets.

The entirety of the isolated RNA underwent reverse transcription, so expressed TCRB transcripts were sequenced. The table came from immunoSEQ multiplex PCR; TCRdb's copy has only in-frame clones and leaves some out. This sample has hundreds of thousands of clones, with more than 13% found just once. These TCRs are of unknown antigen specificity. Material for sequencing was naive CD4+ T cells from blood. All receptors come from a man aged 18 to 29 with type 1 diabetes.

This clone was counted a few times. Mismatch with germline at one junction end may stem from a read error. This sequence joins TRBV7-9 and TRBJ2-1; D remains unclear. The CDR3 loop spans 13 amino acids. Looked up from germline, CDR1 is SEHNR and CDR2 is FQNEAQ (reference sequence). For the CDR3, the DNA is TGTGCCAGCGGCTTAGGCAGCTACAATGAGCAGTTCTTC. Amino acids: CASGLGSYNEQFF.

The chain joins TRBV9 to TRBJ1-5; D unresolved. The CDR3 has 16 residues. With 1 base removed from V and 2 bases from J, the gap between germline ends came to 13 bases. Germline V gene data show CDR1 as SGDLS and CDR2 as YYNGEE. In DNA form, the CDR3 reads TGTGCCAGCAGCGTACTGGCAGCGGGAGGCAATCAGCCCCAGCATTTT. It encodes CASSVLAAGGNQPQHF.

This clone was detected a few times. The genes are TRBV9 and TRBJ2-1; tentatively, D is TRBD2 (5 bases). Trimming took 4 bases from V and 5 from J, leaving 16 bases between them. Germline V gene lookup returns CDR1 SGDLS and CDR2 YYNGEE. The CDR3 runs to 15 residues. The CDR3 here is CASSYTLDSNNEQFF. Written as DNA, the CDR3 is TGTGCCAGCAGCTACACTCTGGACTCAAACAATGAGCAGTTCTTC. The full variable domain, rest sourced from reference TRBV9 and TRBJ2-1, is DSGVTQTPKHLITATGQRVTLRCSPRSGDLSVYWYQQSLDQGLQFLIQYYNGEERAKGNILERFSAQQFPDLHSELNLSSLELGDSALYFCASSYTLDSNNEQFFGPGTRLTVL.

The V gene is TRBV10-3, the J gene TRBJ2-3; D is perhaps TRBD2 (6 bases). The CDR3 has 15 amino acids. The V end was cut by 8 bases, the J end by 1 base, with 16 bases between. The germline V gene has CDR1 ENHRY and CDR2 SYGVKD. The CDR3, as DNA: TGTGCCATCGACGAGGCGGGAAGAGGCACAGATACGCAGTATTTT. It is translated as CAIDEAGRGTDTQYF.

This rearrangement joins TRBV5-1 to TRBJ1-1; tentatively, D is TRBD1 (5 bases). The V end lost 0 bases, the J end lost 0 bases, and 6 bases lay between the germline ends. CDR3 length: 14 residues. The germline gives CDR1 SGHRS, CDR2 YFSETQ. The DNA of the CDR3 is TGCGCCAGCAGCTTGGACAGGATGAACACTGAAGCTTTCTTT. Its protein is CASSLDRMNTEAFF.

The gene calls are TRBV27 and TRBJ2-5; TRBD1 matches 9 bases. Trimming removed 5 bases from V and 1 base from J; junction bases left unmatched: 8. The CDR3 totals 16 residues. The V gene's germline CDR1 is MNHEY and CDR2 SMNVEV (reference sequence). CDR3 coding DNA: TGTGCCAGCAGTCCCCTGGGACAGGGAACCCAAGAGACCCAGTACTTC. Amino acid sequence: CASSPLGQGTQETQYF.

This clone was counted between two and nine times. The gene calls are TRBV13 and TRBJ2-5; no reliable D call. Trimming removed 1 base at V and 4 bases at J, with 7 bases between. The CDR3 length is 13 residues. Germline loops: CDR1 PRHDT, CDR2 FYEKMQ (reference sequence). CDR3 sequence (DNA): TGTGCCAGCAGCTTAGTTGGTCGAGAGACCCAGTACTTC. Its translation is CASSLVGRETQYF.

A few counts support this clone. The J gene is TRBJ2-2, the V gene TRBV2, with D possibly TRBD1 on 5 matching bases. V was cut by 7 bases and J by 1 base, with 13 bases left in between. From germline, CDR1 is SNHLY and CDR2 FYNNEI. CDR3 length: 15 residues. The CDR3 reads CASKATDLNTGELFF. In nucleotides, the CDR3 is TGTGCCAGCAAGGCGACAGACTTGAACACCGGGGAGCTGTTTTTT.

This clone was seen a few times. This sequence joins TRBV2 and TRBJ1-6; 7 bases match TRBD1. Losses at the gene ends were 3 bases for V and 7 bases for J; bases not matched to a gene: 3. Germline assignment: CDR1 SNHLY and CDR2 FYNNEI. The CDR3 runs to 14 residues. Written as DNA, the CDR3 is TGTGCCAGCAGTGATCTGACAGGGAATTCACCCCTCCACTTT. Residues: CASSDLTGNSPLHF.

Only a few counts were recorded for this clone. This chain connects TRBV2 to TRBJ1-1, with unresolved D. The germline gives CDR1 SNHLY, CDR2 FYNNEI. The CDR3 has 13 residues. The V end was cut by 4 bases, the J end by 6 bases, with 12 bases between. CDR3 residues: CASSVFEEAEAFF. CDR3 nucleotide sequence: TGTGCCAGCAGTGTTTTCGAGGAGGCTGAAGCTTTCTTT.

In its sample, this clone was seen a few times. The V and J genes are TRBV19 and TRBJ1-1; a possible D gene is TRBD1 (6 bases). Germline V gene lookup returns CDR1 LNHDA and CDR2 SQIVND (reference sequence). V lost 4 bases and J 4 bases, leaving 13 bases between the germline ends. The CDR3 is 14 amino acids. The CDR3 sequence: CASSTRQGTTEAFF. CDR3 nucleotides: TGTGCCAGTAGTACGCGCCAGGGGACCACTGAAGCTTTCTTT.

This clone was seen more than once but under ten times. The chain carries TRBV9 and TRBJ1-1; maybe TRBD1 (6 bases). The V end was cut by 3 bases, the J end by 4 bases, with 10 bases between. There are 13 residues in the CDR3. Per the germline V gene, CDR1 is SGDLS and CDR2 is YYNGEE. The CDR3 sequence: CASSAQGGTEAFF. In DNA form, the CDR3 reads TGTGCCAGCAGCGCACAGGGTGGCACTGAAGCTTTCTTT.

This sequence joins TRBV29-1 and TRBJ1-4; D not certain. The CDR3 length is 13 residues. Germline CDR1 reads SQVTM; CDR2 reads ANQGSEA. V was clipped by 6 bases and J by 2 bases, with 10 bases between them. The CDR3 is CSVRSGTNEKLFF. In nucleotides, the CDR3 is TGCAGCGTGCGATCGGGTACTAATGAAAAACTGTTTTTT.

The V and J genes are TRBV29-1 and TRBJ1-4, with D maybe TRBD1 (5 bases). The V gene's germline CDR1 is SQVTM and CDR2 ANQGSEA. This CDR3 has 15 amino acids. V lost 0 bases and J lost 8, with 16 bases in between. CDR3 nucleotide sequence: TGCAGCGTTGAAGAGGGGGGACTCCCAGGGGAAAAACTGTTTTTT. Translation gives CSVEEGGLPGEKLFF.

In its sample, this clone was seen a few times. V is TRBV10-3 and J is TRBJ2-3; 10 bases line up with TRBD2. The CDR3 totals 15 residues. CDR1 is ENHRY and CDR2 is SYGVKD in the germline V gene. V trimming: 3 bases; J trimming: 4 bases; junction bases outside the gene matches: 4. Here the CDR3 reads CAISDQLAGADTQYF. DNA of the CDR3: TGTGCCATCAGTGACCAGCTAGCGGGGGCAGATACGCAGTATTTT.

This sequence joins TRBV7-2 and TRBJ2-7; D ambiguous. Deletions cut 1 base from V and 3 bases from J, with 10 bases between. CDR3 length: 14 amino acids. Germline V gene sequence: CDR1 SGHTA, CDR2 FQGNSA. This chain's CDR3 is CASSLVSSVYEQYF. DNA of the CDR3: TGTGCCAGCAGCTTAGTATCTTCGGTCTACGAGCAGTACTTC.

CDR3 sequence (DNA): TGTGCCTGGGCCCTCAAGGGGAATCAGCCCCAGCATTTT. As protein: CAWALKGNQPQHF. The chain carries TRBV30 and TRBJ1-5, with a weak D call TRBD1 (5 bases). Trimming removed 5 bases from V and 4 bases from J, with 12 bases in between. The CDR3 totals 13 residues. The germline gives CDR1 GTSNPN, CDR2 SVGIG (reference sequence).

J is TRBJ2-7 and V is TRBV7-6, with a possible D match to TRBD1 (6 bases). In germline, CDR1 is SGHVS, CDR2 FNYEAQ. The ends were cut back, 5 bases at V and 2 bases at J, with 10 bases in the middle. This CDR3 is built from 13 residues. The chain's CDR3 is CASSRQAPYEQYF. CDR3 DNA: TGTGCCAGCAGCAGACAGGCCCCCTACGAGCAGTACTTC.

In its sample, this clone was seen a few times. The rearrangement uses TRBV28 and TRBJ1-2; D ambiguous. Germline V gives CDR1 MDHEN, CDR2 SYDVKM. The CDR3 extends over 12 amino acids. The germline V and J ends were trimmed by 6 bases and 2 bases, with 7 bases remaining between them. The CDR3, as DNA: TGTGCCAGCAGAAGTCCGAACTATGGCTACACCTTC. Its translation is CASRSPNYGYTF.

This clone has just a few counts. The rearrangement links TRBV30 to TRBJ1-5; D possibly corresponds to TRBD1 (5 bases). This CDR3 is built from 15 residues. CDR1 and CDR2 from the germline V gene are GTSNPN and SVGIG (reference sequence). V lost 3 bases to trimming and J lost 5 bases, with 17 bases between them. The DNA of the CDR3 is TGTGCCTGGAGGGACTCCGGGGCTCTTTATCAGCCCCAGCATTTT. Translation gives CAWRDSGALYQPQHF.